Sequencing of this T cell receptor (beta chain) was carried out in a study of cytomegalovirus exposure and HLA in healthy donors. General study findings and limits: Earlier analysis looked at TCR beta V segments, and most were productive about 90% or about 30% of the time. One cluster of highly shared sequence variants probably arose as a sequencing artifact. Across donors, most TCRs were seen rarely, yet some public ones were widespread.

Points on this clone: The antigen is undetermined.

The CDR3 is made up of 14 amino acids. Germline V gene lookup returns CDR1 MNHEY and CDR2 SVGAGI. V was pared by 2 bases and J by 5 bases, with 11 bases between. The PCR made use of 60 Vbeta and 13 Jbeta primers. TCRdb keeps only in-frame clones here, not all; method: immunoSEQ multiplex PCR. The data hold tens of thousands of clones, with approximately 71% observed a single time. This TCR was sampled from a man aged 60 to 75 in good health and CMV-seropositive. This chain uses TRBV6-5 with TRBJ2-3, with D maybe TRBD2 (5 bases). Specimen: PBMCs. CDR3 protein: CASSYGKGRDTQYF. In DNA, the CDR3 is TGTGCCAGCAGTTACGGTAAAGGGAGAGATACGCAGTATTTT.